The clone carrying this T cell receptor beta chain was counted only a few times. The entry originates in a study of cytomegalovirus exposure and HLA in healthy donors. Study as a whole: A preliminary data release comprised roughly 85 million unique TCRs obtained from HLA-typed donors.

Use of 60 Vbeta and 13 Jbeta primers characterized the PCR. Measured with immunoSEQ multiplex PCR; TCRdb has only the in-frame clones, and not every one. The profile shows around 170,000 clones, around 80% of them singletons. The germline V gene has CDR1 MGHRA and CDR2 YSYEKL. CDR3 length: 16 amino acids. Trimming removed 4 bases from V and 2 bases from J, with 16 bases in between. The sequenced sample was PBMCs. The chain couples TRBV4-1 to TRBJ2-3, with D possibly TRBD1 on 5 matching bases. The source is a woman aged 50 to 60 in good health and CMV-seropositive. In DNA form, the CDR3 reads TGCGCCAGCAGCCCGGGCCCTCCCAGGGACACAGATACGCAGTATTTT. Amino acid sequence: CASSPGPPRDTDTQYF.